These 32 T cell receptor beta chains share one sample of origin, sequenced in a study of shared clonotypes between healthy human individuals. Profiling relied on immunoSEQ multiplex PCR, and the TCRdb table lists in-frame clones only, not all of them. The sample lists 1,100,000 or so clones, around three quarters occurring once. Sample: memory CD4+ T cells from PBMCs. Subset: CD45RA-negative fraction. These receptors were collected from a man younger than 35 in good health. Some clones in this sample may be carry-over from other donors' samples.

This chain's CDR3 is CASSPRTSGNYNEQFF. The CDR3 DNA follows: TGTGCCAGCAGCCCACGCACTAGCGGAAACTACAATGAGCAGTTCTTC. The chain links TRBV7-2 to TRBJ2-1, with 8 bases fitting TRBD2. V trimming: 5 bases; J trimming: 3 bases; junction bases outside the gene matches: 9. Germline CDR1 SGHTA, CDR2 FQGNSA. This CDR3 is built from 16 residues.

In its sample, this clone was seen a few times. This chain links TRBV4-1 with TRBJ1-5; D is uncertain. V shed 1 base and J shed 2 bases, with 9 bases lying between them. Per the germline V gene, CDR1 is MGHRA and CDR2 is YSYEKL. The CDR3 contains 15 residues. CDR3 sequence reads: CASSQVSGGNQPQHF. CDR3 DNA: TGCGCCAGCAGCCAAGTTTCTGGGGGCAATCAGCCCCAGCATTTT.

In regard to this clone: The junction departs from the called germline gene at one end, perhaps through a read error. The same CDR3 arises from other DNA sequences in this sample as well. The rearrangement uses TRBV7-2 and TRBJ1-5, with 8 nucleotides matching TRBD1. The CDR3 has 16 amino acids. CDR1 and CDR2 (germline): SGHTA, FQGNSA. The chain's CDR3 is CASSSSPDRVIQPQHF. For the CDR3, the DNA is TGTGCCAGTAGCTCCTCCCCGGACAGGGTGATTCAGCCCCAGCATTTT.

This clone was seen a few times. Written as DNA, the CDR3 is TGTGCCAGTAGTTCCGGGACAGGGATAGGGACCCAGTACTTC. Encoded protein: CASSSGTGIGTQYF. V gene TRBV19 combines with J gene TRBJ2-5; 9 nucleotides match TRBD1. With 5 bases clipped from V and 7 bases from J, the junction kept 8 bases outside the gene matches. The CDR3 totals 14 residues. CDR1 LNHDA and CDR2 SQIVND come from the germline V gene (reference sequence).

This clone was seen only a few times. This chain links TRBV14 with TRBJ2-6; D unresolved. Trimming removed 4 bases at V and 0 bases at J, with 7 bases between. The CDR3 runs to 15 residues. Germline loops: CDR1 SGHDN, CDR2 FVKESK. The CDR3 DNA reads TGTGCCAGCAGCCGGATGGGCTCTGGGGCCAACGTCCTGACTTTC. This gives the protein CASSRMGSGANVLTF.

The rearrangement links TRBV6-6 to TRBJ1-2; weak D call: TRBD1 (5 bases). Germline CDR1 MNHNY, CDR2 SVGAGI (reference sequence). The ends were cut back, 6 bases at V and 2 bases at J, with 10 bases in the middle. The CDR3 runs to 13 residues. In DNA form, the CDR3 reads TGTGCCAGCAGCGGGACGGAAAACTATGGCTACACCTTC. Translation: CASSGTENYGYTF.

This clone appeared a few times. Germline is not matched at one junction end, which may reflect a read error. The gene calls are TRBV28 and TRBJ1-3; D gene unclear. Per the germline V gene, CDR1 is MDHEN and CDR2 is SYDVKM. The CDR3 loop spans 14 amino acids. DNA of the CDR3: TGTGCCAGCAGCAGTCGAAGGTCTGGAAACACCATATTTTTT. Its protein product is CASSSRRSGNTIFF.

This sequence joins TRBV30 and TRBJ2-2; D call uncertain. Germline lookup yields CDR1 GTSNPN and CDR2 SVGIG (reference sequence). Trimming shortened V by 5 bases and J by 4 bases, and 14 bases separated the two germline ends. CDR3 length: 14 amino acids. CDR3 sequence (DNA): TGTGCCTGGTCGAACAGAGGCGGCACCGGGGAGCTGTTTTTT. Translating gives CAWSNRGGTGELFF.

This clone was counted only a few times. The chain links TRBV7-9 to TRBJ1-1; 7 bases agree with TRBD1. The CDR3 has 12 residues. Germline CDR1 is SEHNR and CDR2 is FQNEAQ (reference sequence). After removal of 8 bases from V and 3 bases from J, the junction contained 3 bases not matched to a gene. DNA of the CDR3: TGTGCCAGCCTTCAGGGGGACACTGAAGCTTTCTTT. It encodes CASLQGDTEAFF.

Comment on this clone: Other DNA sequences in the same sample also yield this CDR3. The J gene is TRBJ1-1, the V gene TRBV28; 8 bases align to TRBD1. V lost 4 bases, J lost 1 base, and 2 bases stayed unmatched. This CDR3 contains 14 residues. Germline lookup yields CDR1 MDHEN and CDR2 SYDVKM. The CDR3 nucleotides read TGTGCCAGCAGTTCAGGGGGCGGGAACACTGAAGCTTTCTTT. Encoded protein: CASSSGGGNTEAFF.

The V gene is TRBV5-1, the J gene TRBJ2-4; D may be TRBD2 (5 bases). From germline, CDR1 is SGHRS and CDR2 YFSETQ. The CDR3 totals 15 residues. The V end lost 3 bases, the J end lost 6 bases, and 16 bases lay between the germline ends. Here the CDR3 DNA reads TGCGCCAGCAGCTCCCTGACATCCCGGGGAAACATTCAGTACTTC. This translates into CASSSLTSRGNIQYF. Filled out from reference TRBV5-1 and TRBJ2-4, the complete variable domain reads KAGVTQTPRYLIKTRGQQVTLSCSPISGHRSVSWYQQTPGQGLQFLFEYFSETQRNKGNFPGRFSGRQFSNSRSEMNVSTLELGDSALYLCASSSLTSRGNIQYFGAGTRLSVL.

The chain combines TRBV30 with TRBJ1-4, with 7 bases aligning to TRBD1. This CDR3 is 15 amino acids long. Germline V gives CDR1 GTSNPN, CDR2 SVGIG (reference sequence). Unmatched junction bases numbered 15, after V lost 4 bases and J lost 10 bases. The CDR3, as DNA: TGTGCCTGGACTTTACGGGACAGAGCTTCGGGAAAACTGTTTTTT. It translates to CAWTLRDRASGKLFF.

CDR3 sequence: CASSLDRRGTRDTEAFF. CDR3 DNA: TGTGCCAGCAGCCTGGACAGGCGCGGGACTCGGGACACTGAAGCTTTCTTT. The chain carries TRBV5-4 and TRBJ1-1, with TRBD1 matching over 7 bases. Losses at the gene ends were 4 bases for V and 3 bases for J; bases not matched to a gene: 15. CDR3 size: 17 residues. Germline V gene lookup returns CDR1 SGHNT and CDR2 YYREEE (reference sequence).

This clone was found a few times. Written as DNA, the CDR3 is TGCGCCAGCAGCCTGTTCCAGGGGGAAGCTTTCTTT. The encoded protein is CASSLFQGEAFF. The chain recombines TRBV5-1 with TRBJ1-1, with D perhaps matching TRBD1 (6 bases). CDR3 length equals 12 residues. The V gene's germline CDR1 is SGHRS and CDR2 YFSETQ. V was pared by 4 bases and J by 8 bases, with 12 bases between.

The chain recombines TRBV25-1 with TRBJ1-5; D is unclear. Germline CDR1 and CDR2: MGHDK and SYGVNS. Trimming pared 4 bases from V and 0 bases from J, leaving 7 bases between. The CDR3 runs 14 residues. The CDR3 nucleotides are TGTGCCAGCAGTGCTGGCAATAGCAATCAGCCCCAGCATTTT. It codes for CASSAGNSNQPQHF. Full variable domain (rest looked up from reference TRBV25-1 and TRBJ1-5): EADIYQTPRYLVIGTGKKITLECSQTMGHDKMYWYQQDPGMELHLIHYSYGVNSTEKGDLSSESTVSRIRTEHFPLTLESARPSHTSQYLCASSAGNSNQPQHFGDGTRLSIL.

J is TRBJ2-7 and V is TRBV29-1, with TRBD1 identical over 8 bases. The germline gives CDR1 SQVTM, CDR2 ANQGSEA. Unmatched junction bases numbered 14, after V lost 7 bases and J lost 3 bases. CDR3 length: 15 residues. The CDR3 DNA sequence: TGCAGCGCCCGACAGGGGACGCGCTCGCACTACGAGCAGTACTTC. This sequence encodes CSARQGTRSHYEQYF.

This chain links TRBV30 with TRBJ2-5; D may be TRBD2 (7 bases). Germline V gene sequence: CDR1 GTSNPN, CDR2 SVGIG (reference sequence). V lost 3 bases and J lost 4, with 15 bases in between. The CDR3 length is 14 residues. The CDR3 loop reads CAWRSTGGRETQYF. In DNA form, the CDR3 reads TGTGCCTGGAGGTCGACCGGGGGGCGAGAGACCCAGTACTTC.

CDR3 protein: CAWSLGGANGNTIYF. The CDR3 DNA reads TGTGCCTGGAGTCTGGGGGGGGCGAACGGAAACACCATATATTTT. This chain uses TRBV30 with TRBJ1-3; tentative D call: TRBD1 (6 bases). Trimming shortened V by 2 bases and J by 4 bases, and 15 bases separated the two germline ends. The length of the CDR3 is 15 residues. Germline assignment: CDR1 GTSNPN and CDR2 SVGIG (reference sequence).

The rearrangement links TRBV5-1 to TRBJ2-7, with 11 bases aligning to TRBD2. Germline loops: CDR1 SGHRS, CDR2 YFSETQ. This CDR3 has 14 residues. Trimming cost V 7 bases and J 5 bases; bases outside gene matches: 8. The CDR3 loop is CASALAGGRDEQYF. The CDR3 DNA follows: TGCGCCAGCGCGTTAGCGGGAGGGCGCGACGAGCAGTACTTC.

There are a few counts of this clone. The sample holds other DNA sequences that translate to the same CDR3. This chain links TRBV5-1 with TRBJ1-1; tentatively, D is TRBD1 (6 bases). CDR1 is SGHRS and CDR2 is YFSETQ in the germline V gene. The CDR3 runs to 13 residues. V lost 2 bases and J 4 bases, leaving 9 bases between the germline ends. The CDR3 nucleotides are TGCGCCAGCAGCTTCAGGGGAGGCACTGAAGCTTTCTTT. Translating it yields CASSFRGGTEAFF. Filled out from reference TRBV5-1 and TRBJ1-1, the complete variable domain reads KAGVTQTPRYLIKTRGQQVTLSCSPISGHRSVSWYQQTPGQGLQFLFEYFSETQRNKGNFPGRFSGRQFSNSRSEMNVSTLELGDSALYLCASSFRGGTEAFFGQGTRLTVV.

The chain combines TRBV28 with TRBJ1-2, with a possible D match to TRBD1 (6 bases). This CDR3 has 13 residues. In germline, CDR1 is MDHEN, CDR2 SYDVKM. Deletions cut 11 bases from V and 8 bases from J, with 21 bases between. CDR3 sequence (DNA): TGTGCCGGTCGACTTACAGGGAGTTCAGGCTACACCTTC. Its translation: CAGRLTGSSGYTF.

The chain links TRBV4-2 to TRBJ2-6; 8 bases agree with TRBD1. V dropped 3 bases and J dropped 0; count of bases not matched to a gene: 4. Germline lookup yields CDR1 LGHNA and CDR2 YNFKEQ. This CDR3 has 17 residues. The CDR3 region is CASSHGQGSSGANVLTF. CDR3 DNA: TGTGCCAGCAGCCACGGACAGGGTAGCTCTGGGGCCAACGTCCTGACTTTC.

The V and J genes are TRBV7-3 and TRBJ2-7; 11 nucleotides align to TRBD1. Unmatched junction bases numbered 5, after V lost 5 bases and J lost 2 bases. Germline CDR1 is SGHTA and CDR2 is FQGTGA. The CDR3 consists of 15 residues. For the CDR3, the DNA is TGTGCCAGCAGCGCGAGGACAGGGGGCGCCTACGAGCAGTACTTC. It codes for CASSARTGGAYEQYF.

The gene calls are TRBV10-3 and TRBJ2-2, with 10 bases matching TRBD2. CDR3 size: 17 residues. The germline V gene encodes CDR1 ENHRY and CDR2 SYGVKD. V lost 2 bases to trimming and J lost 5 bases; unmatched junction nucleotides: 8. The CDR3 region has the DNA TGTGCCATCAGTGAGGGAATGGGACTAGCGTCGACCGGGGAGCTGTTTTTT. Its translation is CAISEGMGLASTGELFF.

This chain joins TRBV5-1 and TRBJ2-2, with TRBD1 matching over 7 bases. The V gene end was trimmed by 3 bases and the J gene end by 2 bases; junction bases not matched to a gene: 4. The germline gives CDR1 SGHRS, CDR2 YFSETQ. The CDR3 has 15 residues. The CDR3 region is CASSYTGVNTGELFF. CDR3 sequence (DNA): TGCGCCAGCAGCTACACAGGGGTAAACACCGGGGAGCTGTTTTTT.

V and J are TRBV6-1 and TRBJ1-1, with D possibly TRBD1 on 5 matching bases. This CDR3 is built from 15 residues. In germline, CDR1 is MNHNS, CDR2 SASEGT. V was trimmed by 1 base and J by 3 bases, leaving 12 bases between them. The CDR3 bases are TGTGCCAGCAGTGAAGGGACACGCAGGCACACTGAAGCTTTCTTT. Translated, it gives CASSEGTRRHTEAFF.

The V gene is TRBV5-4, the J gene TRBJ2-2, with 10 bases fitting TRBD1. The CDR3 is made up of 20 amino acids. V lost 4 bases to trimming and J lost 4 bases; unmatched junction nucleotides: 19. Germline V gene sequence: CDR1 SGHNT, CDR2 YYREEE (reference sequence). The CDR3 DNA reads as TGTGCCAGCAGCCCCCCCGGGCGACAGGGGGCCATGGGCGTCACCGGGGAGCTGTTTTTT. This encodes CASSPPGRQGAMGVTGELFF.

This chain connects TRBV4-3 to TRBJ2-5; TRBD1 is a possible D gene (6 bases). Looked up from germline, CDR1 is LGHNA and CDR2 is YSLEER. The CDR3 has 13 amino acids. V was clipped by 0 bases and J by 11 bases, with 13 bases between them. This CDR3 reads CASSQEWNREQYF. CDR3 in DNA: TGCGCCAGCAGCCAAGAATGGAACAGGGAGCAGTACTTC.

This clone was counted only a few times. A clone one base away is much larger, so this may be a read error. Different DNA sequences within this sample yield the same CDR3. This rearrangement joins TRBV28 to TRBJ2-7, with a weak D call TRBD1 (6 bases). This CDR3 is 13 amino acids long. Germline V gives CDR1 MDHEN, CDR2 SYDVKM. V was trimmed by 4 bases and J by 1 base, leaving 8 bases between them. CDR3: CASSSGQSYEQYF. The CDR3 DNA reads as TGTGCCAGCAGTTCTGGACAGTCCTACGAGCAGTACTTC.

The V call is TRBV6-5, the J call TRBJ1-6; D not certain. CDR1 MNHEY and CDR2 SVGAGI come from the germline V gene. Trimming left V 0 bases short and J 0 bases short, with 6 bases between. The CDR3 runs to 16 residues. The CDR3 DNA reads as TGTGCCAGCAGTTACTCGGGGAGCTCCTATAATTCACCCCTCCACTTT. Amino acid sequence: CASSYSGSSYNSPLHF.

This chain uses TRBV11-2 with TRBJ1-5; tentative D call: TRBD1 (5 bases). The CDR3 contains 14 residues. With 5 bases removed from V and 3 bases from J, the gap between germline ends came to 11 bases. CDR1 and CDR2 (germline): SGHAT, FQNNGV. This CDR3 is CASSRDRHNQPQHF. The CDR3 nucleotides read TGTGCCAGCAGCCGAGACAGACACAATCAGCCCCAGCATTTT.

The chain has TRBV7-9 and TRBJ1-2, with 7 positions matching TRBD1. The CDR3 contains 15 residues. Germline V gene sequence: CDR1 SEHNR, CDR2 FQNEAQ (reference sequence). V shed 5 bases, J shed 4 bases, and the junction held 10 bases outside the gene matches. In nucleotides, the CDR3 is TGTGCCAGCAGCCGGGGACAGAACTCTGCCTATGGCTACACCTTC. It yields the protein CASSRGQNSAYGYTF. The full variable domain, rest sourced from reference TRBV7-9 and TRBJ1-2, is DTGVSQNPRHKITKRGQNVTFRCDPISEHNRLYWYRQTLGQGPEFLTYFQNEAQLEKSRLLSDRFSAERPKGSFSTLEIQRTEQGDSAMYLCASSRGQNSAYGYTFGSGTRLTVV.